Reported below is one T cell receptor (beta chain). Its antigen remains unidentified. No qualities accompany the bases; no much larger clone lies one base away. For CDR1 and CDR2, the germline V gene (reference sequence) lists DFQATT and SNEGSKA. Spanning cysteine to phenylalanine, the CDR3 consists of 15 amino acids. The CDR3 DNA has 45 bases and is translated from base 1. The V end gives up 0 bases and the J end 7 bases, leaving 9 bases in the junction not matched to a gene. This sample stems from a study of CD8 T cells in Susac syndrome (dated by TCRdb to between 2018 and 2021). Study-level background: Repertoire sequencing was used to test whether CD8+ T cell activation and differentiation in Susac syndrome was antigen driven.

High-throughput TCR beta sequencing profiled peripheral blood CD8+ and CD4+ T cells from healthy donors, Susac syndrome patients and multiple sclerosis patients. Multiple sclerosis controls were treatment-naive patients with stable or active relapsing-remitting disease fulfilling revised McDonald criteria. Bulk CD8+ and CD4+ T cells were purified magnetically by negative isolation, whereas CD8+ TEMRA cells were enriched by FACS. Blood was collected in EDTA tubes and processed within 24 hours, with PBMCs isolated through density gradient centrifugation. PBMCs intended for TCR sequencing were frozen in liquid nitrogen and were later thawed in a 37 degrees C water bath. The sorted or isolated CD4+, CD8+ and CD8+ TEMRA cells had a purity of 90% or higher. Beyond this particular receptor, the publication reports: The number of individuals in the TCR sequencing and HLA analysis was recognized as being relatively small.

RNA was extracted using the RNeasy kit, and about 0.45 to 1 ug of the RNA was reverse transcribed with random hexamers. The immunoSEQ multiplex PCR assay, which covers 54 Vbeta and 13 Jbeta segments, was used to amplify TCR beta CDR3 regions. PCR amplification bias was corrected by using a synthetic template baseline for primer optimization and computational correction. Concerning the study's data processing: Reads were assigned to V, D and J genes according to IMGT and analyzed in immunoSEQ Analyzer, with only productive sequences retained. To calculate clonality, Shannon entropy was normalized by log2 of the number of productive unique sequences and then subtracted from one. For each patient and control, public and private clones were evaluated among the 100 most prevalent clones. Clones were defined as Susac-specific when absent from the healthy and MS cohorts, from some 1,100 published viral clones and from other ImmuneACCESS disease sequences. The raw public data were reprocessed by TCRdb itself: fastp quality trimming at Q25, MiXCR clonotype calling, in-frame beta chains only. Each CDR3 protein gets just one entry, which takes the most common genes and DNA from the rows behind it. The V and J calls, along with clone size, are taken from TCRdb and not from the paper's own processing. The sample table contains around 300,000 distinct CDR3 sequences; only one count was recorded for approximately 90% of them. More than 0.06% of the sample comes from the top ten.

Recombination linked TRBV20-1 to TRBJ2-1, with 7 bases in between that match TRBD1. The material sequenced was CD4+ T cells from PBMCs. The origin of this receptor is a human donor with multiple sclerosis. Here the CDR3 is given as CSARDPGQRMNEQFF. The bases read TGCAGTGCTAGAGATCCGGGACAGCGTATGAATGAGCAGTTCTTC.